This is a list of T cell receptor beta chains from one sample in a study of blood T cells in healthy people across ages. MiXCR, run by TCRdb on the 5' RACE reads, gives a single entry per CDR3 protein. The sample records about 970,000 distinct CDR3 sequences, 45% to 60% being singletons. The sequenced sample consisted of blood. The origin of the receptors is a woman aged 55-70 years in good health. Both conserved end residues are part of each CDR3. The D gene is left open where the match is weak. Clone size is not always given. Where it is, it says once, few, many or a class for expanded clones.

>TRBJ1-2|TRBV6-5|NA|NA
CASSYTNYGYTF
TGTGCCAGCAGTTACACTAACTATGGCTACACCTTC
>TRBJ2-3|TRBV7-6|once|NA
CASSLAHGGPEGDTQYF
TGTGCCAGCAGCTTAGCGCATGGCGGGCCTGAAGGAGATACGCAGTATTTT
>TRBJ2-1|TRBV7-2|few|NA
CASSLGRLGSEQFF
TGTGCCAGCAGCTTAGGTCGGTTGGGTAGTGAGCAGTTCTTC
>TRBJ2-1|TRBV15|NA|NA
CATSNAGAYNEQFF
TGTGCCACCAGCAACGCTGGGGCTTACAATGAGCAGTTCTTC
>TRBJ2-5|TRBV18|NA|NA
CASSDDREGTQYF
TGTGCCAGCTCCGACGACAGGGAGGGGACCCAGTACTTC
>TRBJ1-2|TRBV28|NA|NA
CASSSTGLNRGYTF
TGTGCCAGCAGTTCGACAGGTCTAAATAGGGGCTACACCTTC
>TRBJ2-1|TRBV4-2|few|TRBD2
CASSQDWLAGVNSYNEQFF
TGTGCCAGCAGCCAAGATTGGCTAGCGGGCGTTAACTCCTACAATGAGCAGTTCTTC
>TRBJ1-4|TRBV10-3|few|NA
CAIKGGGNEKLFF
TGTGCCATCAAAGGTGGGGGTAATGAAAAACTGTTTTTT
>TRBJ2-1|TRBV7-9|NA|TRBD2
CACRGTSGRYNEQFF
TGTGCCTGCAGGGGGACTAGCGGGAGATACAATGAGCAGTTCTTC
>TRBJ2-7|TRBV28|NA|TRBD1
CASSRQTGGYEQYF
TGTGCCAGCAGCCGTCAGACAGGGGGCTACGAGCAGTACTTC
>TRBJ2-7|TRBV6-6|NA|TRBD1
CASSYSQQGARYEQYF
TGTGCCAGCAGTTACTCACAACAGGGGGCGAGGTACGAGCAGTACTTC
>TRBJ2-7|TRBV5-1|NA|NA
CASSFSGVRYEQYF
TGCGCCAGCAGCTTCTCAGGGGTAAGGTACGAGCAGTACTTC
>TRBJ2-1|TRBV5-5|NA|NA
CASSLVGGSYDEQFF
TGTGCCAGCAGCTTGGTGGGGGGCTCCTACGATGAGCAGTTCTTC
>TRBJ1-5|TRBV20-1|few|NA
CSARGGQGGQPQHF
TGCAGTGCTAGAGGTGGGCAGGGCGGGCAGCCCCAGCATTTT
>TRBJ2-2|TRBV11-3|few|NA
CASSGSSGELFF
TGTGCCAGCAGCGGGTCGTCGGGGGAGCTGTTTTTT
>TRBJ2-1|TRBV20-1|NA|NA
CSASRTSSYNEQFF
TGCAGTGCTAGCCGTACGAGCTCCTACAATGAGCAGTTCTTC
>TRBJ2-7|TRBV20-1|NA|TRBD2
CSANPGLAGGRSYEQYF
TGCAGTGCTAACCCTGGACTAGCGGGAGGCCGTTCCTACGAGCAGTACTTC
>TRBJ2-1|TRBV4-3|NA|TRBD1
CASSQETGVYNEQFF
TGCGCCAGCAGCCAGGAGACAGGGGTATACAATGAGCAGTTCTTC
>TRBJ2-1|TRBV20-1|NA|TRBD1
CSARSGTGGQNEQFF
TGCAGTGCTAGGTCCGGGACAGGGGGCCAGAATGAGCAGTTCTTC
>TRBJ1-1|TRBV12-3/TRBV12-4|few|TRBD1
CASSLAQLRTGGGNTEAFF
TGTGCCAGCAGTTTAGCTCAGCTTAGGACAGGTGGGGGGAACACTGAAGCTTTCTTT
>TRBJ2-5|TRBV5-1|few|TRBD1
CASSTYQGVVVWETQYF
TGCGCCAGCAGCACTTACCAGGGGGTAGTCGTTTGGGAGACCCAGTACTTC
>TRBJ2-1|TRBV20-1|NA|NA
CSEWGEVNEQFF
TGCAGTGAGTGGGGCGAGGTCAATGAGCAGTTCTTC
>TRBJ2-1|TRBV28|few|TRBD2
CASSLRSGNHNEQFF
TGTGCCAGCAGTTTAAGGAGCGGGAACCACAATGAGCAGTTCTTC
>TRBJ1-1|TRBV7-2|NA|NA
CASSRGGMTERSEAFF
TGTGCCAGCAGCCGGGGTGGAATGACAGAGCGTAGCGAAGCTTTCTTT
>TRBJ2-7|TRBV11-2|many|NA
CASSLGPEQYF
TGTGCCAGCAGCTTAGGCCCCGAGCAGTACTTC
>TRBJ1-6|TRBV20-1|few|NA
CSARAVSPLHF
TGCAGTGCTAGAGCGGTTTCACCCCTCCACTTT
>TRBJ2-7|TRBV12-3/TRBV12-4|NA|TRBD2
CASTQGRAGSEQYF
TGTGCCAGCACTCAAGGACGAGCGGGGAGCGAGCAGTACTTC
>TRBJ2-4|TRBV7-2|NA|NA
CASSLSETQPYGQYF
TGTGCCAGCAGCTTATCAGAGACGCAACCTTACGGGCAGTACTTC
>TRBJ2-7|TRBV7-9|few|TRBD1
CASSVDRARGSYEQYF
TGTGCCAGCAGCGTCGACAGGGCACGTGGCTCCTACGAGCAGTACTTC
>TRBJ2-7|TRBV3-1|NA|TRBD2
CASSQATSGRASRRYEQYF
TGTGCCAGCAGCCAAGCGACTAGCGGGAGGGCCAGTCGAAGATACGAGCAGTACTTC
>TRBJ1-6|TRBV2|NA|TRBD1
CASRSGQGVSPLHF
TGTGCCAGCAGAAGTGGACAGGGGGTCTCACCCCTCCACTTT
>TRBJ1-6|TRBV7-9|NA|NA
CASSLEEGLKSPLHF
TGTGCCAGCAGCTTAGAGGAGGGCTTGAAGTCACCCCTCCACTTT
>TRBJ2-3|TRBV6-5|few|NA
CASKRVSTDTQYF
TGTGCCAGCAAGAGGGTCTCCACAGATACGCAGTATTTT
>TRBJ2-7|TRBV21-1|NA|NA
CASSKPSPPGSSYEQYF
TGTGCCAGCAGCAAACCCTCCCCACCGGGGAGCTCCTACGAGCAGTACTTC
>TRBJ1-2|TRBV9|few|NA
CASSTQGSGYTF
TGTGCCAGCAGCACACAGGGATCTGGCTACACCTTC
>TRBJ1-4|TRBV3-1|NA|NA
CASSQDTLGRTNEKLFF
TGTGCCAGCAGCCAAGATACGTTAGGGAGGACTAATGAAAAACTGTTTTTT
>TRBJ2-1|TRBV28|NA|NA
CASSSSDGQSNEQFF
TGTGCCAGCAGTTCCAGCGACGGGCAATCGAATGAGCAGTTCTTC
>TRBJ2-7|TRBV27|few|TRBD2
CASSRVAFSGSMNEQYF
TGTGCCAGCAGTAGAGTTGCTTTCAGCGGGAGTATGAACGAGCAGTACTTC
>TRBJ2-3|TRBV6-6|few|TRBD1
CATRQGITDTQYF
TGTGCCACCCGACAGGGTATAACAGATACGCAGTATTTT
>TRBJ2-7|TRBV20-1|NA|NA
CSGGDFNSYEQYF
TGCAGTGGAGGGGACTTTAACTCCTACGAGCAGTACTTC
>TRBJ2-3|TRBV15|NA|NA
CATSGPGERSPSTDAQYF
TGTGCCACCAGCGGACCAGGGGAACGTAGCCCTAGCACAGATGCGCAGTATTTT
>TRBJ1-6|TRBV5-4|NA|NA
CASSLVFRGAGASYNSPLHF
TGTGCCAGCAGCTTGGTTTTCCGGGGAGCGGGAGCCTCCTATAATTCACCCCTCCACTTT
>TRBJ2-4|TRBV15|many|TRBD1
CATSTSGTGPVAKNIQYF
TGTGCCACCAGCACCTCCGGGACAGGGCCTGTAGCCAAAAACATTCAGTACTTC
>TRBJ2-7|TRBV28|NA|NA
CASRSGAGFHEQYF
TGTGCCAGCAGATCGGGGGCAGGGTTCCACGAGCAGTACTTC
>TRBJ2-1|TRBV12-3/TRBV12-4|NA|NA
CASSFKTVGEEGNEQFF
TGTGCCAGCAGTTTCAAAACAGTGGGGGAGGAAGGAAATGAGCAGTTCTTC
>TRBJ2-1|TRBV7-2|NA|TRBD1
CASSPRTGGYNEQFF
TGTGCCAGCTCTCCCCGGACAGGGGGCTACAATGAGCAGTTCTTC
>TRBJ1-2|TRBV5-1|NA|NA
CASSPDTTNYGYTF
TGCGCCAGCAGCCCGGACACCACTAACTATGGCTACACCTTC
>TRBJ1-2|TRBV15|few|NA
CATSRDGHSRFGFNYGYTF
TGTGCCACCAGCAGAGATGGGCATAGTCGGTTCGGGTTTAACTATGGCTACACCTTC
>TRBJ2-7|TRBV5-1|NA|TRBD1
CASSLVWTGRTYEQYF
TGCGCCAGCAGCTTGGTATGGACAGGTAGAACCTACGAGCAGTACTTC
>TRBJ1-4|TRBV27|NA|NA
CASSLRQPATNEELFF
TGTGCCAGCAGCCTCCGACAGCCAGCAACTAATGAAGAACTGTTTTTT
>TRBJ1-4|TRBV2|NA|NA
CASRPRQGYEKLFF
TGTGCCAGCAGGCCCCGGCAGGGATACGAAAAACTGTTTTTT
>TRBJ2-4|TRBV7-9|NA|NA
CASSFGGLAKNIQYF
TGTGCCAGCAGCTTCGGAGGGTTAGCCAAAAACATTCAGTACTTC
>TRBJ2-3|TRBV2|NA|NA
CASKVDTQYF
TGTGCCAGCAAAGTCGATACGCAGTATTTT
>TRBJ2-1|TRBV2|NA|NA
CASRSYEQFF
TGTGCCAGCAGGAGTTATGAGCAGTTCTTC
>TRBJ2-3|TRBV7-2|NA|NA
CASRDVDSTNTQYF
TGTGCCAGCAGGGACGTGGACTCCACGAATACGCAGTATTTT
>TRBJ1-6|TRBV27|NA|TRBD1
CASSLRGQINSPLHF
TGTGCCAGCAGTTTACGGGGACAGATTAATTCACCCCTCCACTTT
>TRBJ2-5|TRBV5-1|once|NA
CASTMAGTKETQYF
TGCGCCAGCACTATGGCCGGAACAAAAGAGACCCAGTACTTC
>TRBJ2-6|TRBV7-3|NA|NA
CASSLGTQGIRFPGANVLTF
TGTGCCAGCAGCTTAGGGACCCAGGGGATAAGATTCCCTGGGGCCAACGTCCTGACTTTC
>TRBJ2-7|TRBV7-2|NA|TRBD2
CASSLGSSGRYNEQYF
TGTGCCAGCAGCTTAGGGTCTAGCGGACGCTACAATGAGCAGTACTTC
>TRBJ1-1|TRBV12-3/TRBV12-4|NA|NA
CALSPEAFF
TGTGCCCTTTCCCCTGAAGCTTTCTTT